Following are 23 T cell receptor beta chains from one sample sequenced in a study of blood T cell repertoires in COVID-19. Assay: immunoSEQ multiplex PCR; the TCRdb copy retains only in-frame clones and omits some. The repertoire holds 250,000 to 350,000 clones, 75% to 90% seen once, with roughly 2.3% in the top ten. The sequenced material came from PBMCs or T cells enriched from blood (not recorded which). All receptors come from a woman between 18 and 29 years old who had recovered from COVID-19.

This clone was seen once. The V gene is TRBV6-5, the J gene TRBJ1-5, with 9 bases aligning to TRBD1. Looked up from germline, CDR1 is MNHEY and CDR2 is SVGAGI. The V and J ends lost 5 bases and 0 bases, in that order; junction bases with no gene match: 2. CDR3 size: 15 residues. The CDR3, as DNA: TGTGCCAGCAGTACGACAGGGGGTAGCAATCAGCCCCAGCATTTT. Translating gives CASSTTGGSNQPQHF.

CDR3 sequence (DNA): TGTGCCAGCAGCTTTCCCGGGACTAGCGGGGCGCCAGATACGCAGTATTTT. Amino acids: CASSFPGTSGAPDTQYF. The chain recombines TRBV7-9 with TRBJ2-3, with TRBD2 identical over 13 bases. This CDR3 spans 17 amino acids. Germline trimming cut 3 bases from V and 4 bases from J; bases unmatched to any gene: 7. CDR1 and CDR2 (germline): SEHNR, FQNEAQ (reference sequence).

The CDR3 loop is CASSPEVLAGAGETQYF. In nucleotides, the CDR3 is TGTGCCAGTAGTCCGGAAGTACTAGCGGGGGCAGGGGAGACCCAGTACTTC. This chain uses TRBV19 with TRBJ2-5; 11 bases are a match to TRBD2. The CDR3 extends over 17 amino acids. Germline V CDR1 and CDR2: LNHDA, SQIVND (reference sequence). Losses at the gene ends were 5 bases for V and 5 bases for J; bases not matched to a gene: 13.

The V call is TRBV28, the J call TRBJ1-5; 7 bases agree with TRBD1. The CDR3 spans 15 residues. Germline values: CDR1 MDHEN, CDR2 SYDVKM. V was pared by 6 bases and J by 0 bases, with 5 bases of the junction left unmatched. CDR3 bases: TGTGCCAGCAGCTGGACAGGCTTTAGCAATCAGCCCCAGCATTTT. Translated: CASSWTGFSNQPQHF.

The genes are TRBV2 and TRBJ2-7; 11 positions agree with TRBD2. The CDR3 spans 14 residues. Germline V gene lookup returns CDR1 SNHLY and CDR2 FYNNEI. Unmatched junction bases numbered 14, after V lost 10 bases and J lost 9 bases. This chain's CDR3 is CATITSGGAGGQYF. CDR3 nucleotide sequence: TGTGCCACCATCACTAGCGGGGGAGCCGGTGGGCAGTACTTC.

The chain links TRBV2 to TRBJ2-5, with TRBD1 identical over 7 bases. V shed 6 bases, J shed 2 bases, and the junction held 12 bases outside the gene matches. CDR3 length: 16 amino acids. Germline V gene data show CDR1 as SNHLY and CDR2 as FYNNEI. This CDR3 reads CASSPWGAGGQETQYF. In DNA, the CDR3 is TGTGCCAGCAGCCCTTGGGGAGCAGGGGGACAAGAGACCCAGTACTTC.

This clone was found a few times. CDR3 region: CASSQSRSDTSYEQYF. Written as DNA, the CDR3 is TGCGCCAGCAGCCAAAGCCGTTCGGACACCTCCTACGAGCAGTACTTC. V is TRBV4-1 and J is TRBJ2-7, with D perhaps matching TRBD1 (5 bases). The CDR3 totals 16 residues. Germline loops: CDR1 MGHRA, CDR2 YSYEKL. V was pared by 2 bases and J by 0 bases, with 14 bases between.

J is TRBJ2-5 and V is TRBV5-1; D is uncertain. Trimming removed 0 bases at V and 2 bases at J, with 8 bases between. CDR3 length: 14 amino acids. Germline CDR1 SGHRS, CDR2 YFSETQ. The CDR3 sequence: CASSLAEAQETQYF. The CDR3 region has the DNA TGCGCCAGCAGCTTGGCCGAAGCTCAAGAGACCCAGTACTTC. Full variable domain (rest looked up from reference TRBV5-1 and TRBJ2-5): KAGVTQTPRYLIKTRGQQVTLSCSPISGHRSVSWYQQTPGQGLQFLFEYFSETQRNKGNFPGRFSGRQFSNSRSEMNVSTLELGDSALYLCASSLAEAQETQYFGPGTRLLVL.

The chain links TRBV29-1 to TRBJ2-3; TRBD2 matches 11 bases. The germline V gene has CDR1 SQVTM and CDR2 ANQGSEA. Trimming took 3 bases from V and 2 from J; bases not matched to a gene: 13. The CDR3 extends over 18 amino acids. Here the CDR3 reads CSVEWLAGGQGDTDTQYF. The CDR3 DNA reads TGCAGCGTTGAGTGGCTAGCGGGGGGTCAGGGGGACACAGATACGCAGTATTTT.

The chain joins TRBV11-2 to TRBJ1-1, with D tentatively TRBD1 (6 bases). Deletions cut 6 bases from V and 1 base from J, with 9 bases between. This CDR3 region has 13 residues. Looked up from germline, CDR1 is SGHAT and CDR2 is FQNNGV. The CDR3 region has the DNA TGTGCCAGCAGACGGACAGCGAACACTGAAGCTTTCTTT. Translating gives CASRRTANTEAFF.

The sample holds one count of this clone. V and J are TRBV24-1 and TRBJ2-7; 8 positions agree with TRBD1. Per germline, CDR1 KGHDR and CDR2 SFDVKD. V shed 2 bases and J 3 bases; nucleotides not matched to a gene: 8. CDR3 length: 16 residues. The CDR3 loop reads CATSDSGTGNIYEQYF. The CDR3 DNA is TGTGCCACCAGTGATTCCGGGACAGGTAATATCTACGAGCAGTACTTC.

The chain is built from TRBV5-8 and TRBJ1-4; the match to TRBD1 covers 8 bases. The V gene end was trimmed by 4 bases and the J gene end by 2 bases; junction bases not matched to a gene: 7. The CDR3 consists of 16 residues. Germline lookup yields CDR1 SGHTS and CDR2 YDEGEE. CDR3 protein: CASSPGRTGTNEKLFF. DNA for the CDR3: TGTGCCAGCAGCCCGGGGCGGACAGGGACTAATGAAAAACTGTTTTTT.

This clone is a singleton in its sample. This rearrangement joins TRBV19 to TRBJ2-5; D unclear. This CDR3 spans 12 amino acids. CDR1 LNHDA and CDR2 SQIVND come from the germline V gene (reference sequence). The germline V and J ends were trimmed by 6 bases and 2 bases, with 7 bases remaining between them. The CDR3 loop is CASSRTQETQYF. DNA of the CDR3: TGTGCCAGTAGCCGTACTCAAGAGACCCAGTACTTC.

The V call is TRBV15, the J call TRBJ2-7; TRBD1 aligns across 10 bases. The V and J ends lost 6 bases and 2 bases, in that order; junction bases with no gene match: 4. This CDR3 region has 14 residues. Germline CDR1 reads LNHNV; CDR2 reads YYDKDF (reference sequence). CDR3 coding DNA: TGTGCCACCAGTACCGGGACAGGGGCCTACGAGCAGTACTTC. Translated: CATSTGTGAYEQYF. Full variable domain (outside the CDR3, taken from reference TRBV15 and TRBJ2-7): DAMVIQNPRYQVTQFGKPVTLSCSQTLNHNVMYWYQQKSSQAPKLLFHYYDKDFNNEADTPDNFQSRRPNTSFCFLDIRSPGLGDTAMYLCATSTGTGAYEQYFGPGTRLTVT.

A few counts support this clone. This chain uses TRBV7-9 with TRBJ2-7, with 11 bases lining up with TRBD2. The CDR3 contains 16 residues. Per germline, CDR1 SEHNR and CDR2 FQNEAQ (reference sequence). V lost 5 bases, J lost 0 bases, and 6 bases stayed unmatched. The CDR3 coding sequence is TGTGCCAGCAGCCAAATAGCGGGGGGGCTCTCCTACGAGCAGTACTTC. Its protein is CASSQIAGGLSYEQYF.

V is TRBV7-8 and J is TRBJ2-7; no reliable D call. The CDR3 has 11 residues. The V end was cut by 5 bases, the J end by 4 bases, with 6 bases between. Germline V lookup: CDR1 SGHVS, CDR2 FQNEAQ. The CDR3 is CASSQRYEQYF. The CDR3, as DNA: TGTGCCAGCAGCCAGCGATACGAGCAGTACTTC.

The V call is TRBV5-4, the J call TRBJ2-2, with 7 bases aligning to TRBD1. With 1 base clipped from V and 5 bases from J, the junction kept 8 bases outside the gene matches. CDR1 is SGHNT and CDR2 is YYREEE in the germline V gene (reference sequence). This CDR3 is built from 16 residues. The CDR3 region has the DNA TGTGCCAGCAGCTTGTGGTCAGGGGGTAGTACCGGGGAGCTGTTTTTT. Translating gives CASSLWSGGSTGELFF.

The V call is TRBV5-1, the J call TRBJ1-4; 8 bases are a match to TRBD1. This CDR3 has 14 residues. Unmatched junction bases numbered 7, after V lost 5 bases and J lost 7 bases. The V gene's germline CDR1 is SGHRS and CDR2 YFSETQ. The CDR3 loop reads CASSQGAASEKLFF. The CDR3 nucleotides read TGCGCCAGCAGTCAGGGGGCAGCAAGTGAAAAACTGTTTTTT.

The chain combines TRBV18 with TRBJ1-2, with a weak D call TRBD1 (6 bases). V was trimmed by 4 bases and J by 4 bases, leaving 19 bases between them. Germline V gene data show CDR1 as KGHSH and CDR2 as LQKENI. There are 16 residues in the CDR3. The CDR3 DNA reads as TGTGCCAGCTCACAAGACCAAACAGGGAGCGCCTATGGCTACACCTTC. Protein: CASSQDQTGSAYGYTF.

This chain connects TRBV25-1 to TRBJ2-2; TRBD2 matches 8 bases. The J segment lost 5 bases and the V segment lost 6 bases, leaving 14 bases of the junction unmatched. Germline-derived CDR1 and CDR2 are MGHDK and SYGVNS. This CDR3 comprises 17 residues. CDR3 DNA sequence: TGTGCCAGCAGCCCCGGCGGGGTAGCGGGGAGGACCGGGGAGCTGTTTTTT. Amino acid sequence: CASSPGGVAGRTGELFF. Full variable domain (missing parts from reference TRBV25-1 and TRBJ2-2): EADIYQTPRYLVIGTGKKITLECSQTMGHDKMYWYQQDPGMELHLIHYSYGVNSTEKGDLSSESTVSRIRTEHFPLTLESARPSHTSQYLCASSPGGVAGRTGELFFGEGSRLTVL.

The V and J genes are TRBV2 and TRBJ2-2, with 9 bases fitting TRBD2. Germline CDR1 and CDR2: SNHLY and FYNNEI. J was trimmed by 7 bases and V by 6 bases; bases with no gene match: 6. This CDR3 has 14 amino acids. CDR3 residues: CASSGTSWVGELFF. The DNA for the CDR3 is TGTGCCAGCAGCGGGACTAGCTGGGTCGGGGAGCTGTTTTTT.

The V call is TRBV28, the J call TRBJ2-2; no definite D call. This CDR3 spans 15 amino acids. In germline, CDR1 is MDHEN, CDR2 SYDVKM. V was shortened by 4 bases and J by 1 base, with 10 bases between the two germline ends. CDR3 residues: CASSSRRRNTGELFF. CDR3 bases: TGTGCCAGCAGTTCCCGTAGGAGGAACACCGGGGAGCTGTTTTTT.

This chain links TRBV2 with TRBJ1-4; TRBD1 aligns across 9 bases. Germline CDR1 is SNHLY and CDR2 is FYNNEI. With V trimmed by 5 bases and J by 6 bases, 7 bases remained unmatched. CDR3 length: 15 residues. The CDR3 protein is CASSFGGQGDEKLFF. CDR3 coding DNA: TGTGCCAGCAGTTTTGGGGGACAGGGTGATGAAAAACTGTTTTTT.